A single sample is the source of the 12 T cell receptor beta chains below, sequenced in a study of long-term antiretroviral therapy in people with HIV. The run of the v3.0 immunoSEQ assay was at survey level. Produced via immunoSEQ multiplex PCR; TCRdb's table is partial and in-frame only. Of approximately 33,000 clones listed, 70% to 90% were seen once; the top ten hold roughly 3.5%. Sequencing used unsorted PBMCs, obtained 0.8 years before starting antiretroviral therapy. These receptors originate from a young man with HIV.

This chain links TRBV6-6 with TRBJ1-1; D is possibly TRBD1 (5 bases). This CDR3 has 10 residues. Germline CDR1 reads MNHNY; CDR2 reads SVGAGI (reference sequence). The CDR3 DNA reads TGTGCGAGCCGAACAGGTGAAGCTTTCTTT. Protein product: CASRTGEAFF.

The gene calls are TRBV7-9 and TRBJ1-1; a weak D match, TRBD1 (5 bases). Germline loops: CDR1 SEHNR, CDR2 FQNEAQ (reference sequence). V lost 10 bases and J 5 bases, leaving 11 bases between the germline ends. The CDR3 loop spans 11 amino acids. The CDR3: CAIRRATEAFF. DNA for the CDR3: TGTGCCATCCGCAGGGCAACTGAAGCTTTCTTT.

J is TRBJ2-2 and V is TRBV6-1; either TRBD1 or TRBD2 may fit D (7 bases each). The V end lost 8 bases, the J end lost 3 bases, and 13 bases lay between the germline ends. The CDR3 length is 14 residues. Germline V gene data show CDR1 as MNHNS and CDR2 as SASEGT. DNA for the CDR3: TGTGCCAGCTCCAGGGGGGGGTACACCGGGGAGCTGTTTTTT. Amino acids: CASSRGGYTGELFF.

The chain employs TRBV6-1 and TRBJ2-3; D assignment may be TRBD1 or TRBD2 (5 bases each). The CDR3 runs 17 residues. Germline CDR1 and CDR2: MNHNS and SASEGT. V was clipped by 2 bases and J by 2 bases, with 17 bases between them. The CDR3 here is CASSEQPGPQSTDTQYF. As DNA, the CDR3 is TGTGCCAGCAGTGAACAACCGGGACCCCAGTCCACAGATACGCAGTATTTT.

This clone came up once. The chain employs TRBV29-1 and TRBJ2-4; a weak D match, TRBD2 (6 bases). The CDR3 totals 14 residues. V was pared by 4 bases and J by 0 bases, with 10 bases between. Germline CDR1 SQVTM, CDR2 ANQGSEA. DNA for the CDR3: TGCAGCGTTGTTCCGGGACTAGCCAAAAACATTCAGTACTTC. Translation: CSVVPGLAKNIQYF.

The chain uses TRBV5-5 and TRBJ2-3; D may match TRBD1 or TRBD2 (6 bases each). V was pared by 5 bases and J by 0 bases, with 13 bases between. The CDR3 sequence is 15 residues long. The germline V gene encodes CDR1 SGHKS and CDR2 YYEKEE (reference sequence). The CDR3 DNA reads as TGTGCCAGCAGTCACCTGGGGGGCAGCACAGATACGCAGTATTTT. Protein: CASSHLGGSTDTQYF.

This clone has only a few counts. This chain connects TRBV18 to TRBJ1-5; 9 bases map to TRBD1. There are 14 residues in the CDR3. The ends lost 6 bases at V and 5 bases at J; junction bases unmatched: 5. Per germline, CDR1 KGHSH and CDR2 LQKENI. CDR3 in DNA: TGTGCCAGCTCGTCTCGACAGGGGGATCAGCCCCAGCATTTT. Amino acid sequence: CASSSRQGDQPQHF.

This sequence joins TRBV25-1 and TRBJ1-4; D gene unclear. V was clipped by 7 bases and J by 3 bases, with 9 bases between them. Germline CDR1 reads MGHDK; CDR2 reads SYGVNS. The CDR3 is made up of 13 amino acids. This chain's CDR3 is CASTSGSNEKLFF. The DNA of the CDR3 is TGTGCCAGCACGTCAGGCTCTAATGAAAAACTGTTTTTT.

This chain links TRBV15 with TRBJ1-4; no definite D call. Germline assignment: CDR1 LNHNV and CDR2 YYDKDF (reference sequence). This CDR3 is 16 amino acids long. The V and J ends lost 3 bases and 4 bases respectively, with 15 bases between them. CDR3 bases: TGTGCCACCAGCAGGAGCTTAGGTGGTGGTAATGAAAAACTGTTTTTT. It is translated as CATSRSLGGGNEKLFF.

The chain recombines TRBV27 with TRBJ2-1; D is unresolved. Trimming left V 4 bases short and J 2 bases short, with 12 bases between. CDR3 size: 15 residues. Germline-derived CDR1 and CDR2 are MNHEY and SMNVEV (reference sequence). CDR3 sequence (DNA): TGTGCCAGCAGTTCCGGACCGCCTGCCTACAATGAGCAGTTCTTC. Its protein product is CASSSGPPAYNEQFF.

This rearrangement joins TRBV5-1 to TRBJ1-5, with 7 nucleotides matching TRBD1. CDR1 is SGHRS and CDR2 is YFSETQ in the germline V gene. This CDR3 spans 14 amino acids. V was pared by 5 bases and J by 3 bases, with 5 bases of the junction left unmatched. DNA of the CDR3: TGCGCCAGCAGTCGGGACAGCGACAATCAGCCCCAGCATTTT. Translating gives CASSRDSDNQPQHF.

The chain carries TRBV25-1 and TRBJ2-3; D tentatively fits TRBD1 or TRBD2 (5 bases each). Looked up from germline, CDR1 is MGHDK and CDR2 is SYGVNS. Trimming took off 1 base at V and 2 bases at J, with 16 bases between the two ends. CDR3 size: 17 residues. DNA for the CDR3: TGTGCCAGCAGTGAATTTGGGGGAAGGGGAATCACAGATACGCAGTATTTT. Protein: CASSEFGGRGITDTQYF.